This TCR beta chain was identified during a study of blood T cell repertoires in COVID-19. Study at large: Acute-phase and convalescent COVID-19 samples originated in the United States, Italy and Spain. PBMCs, B-cell-depleted T cells, or T cells provided the cDNA or gDNA that made up the material.

Authors' data handling: How many nucleated cells were present was estimated from reference gene primer amplification. Method: immunoSEQ multiplex PCR; TCRdb's copy keeps in-frame clones and lacks some. V and J calls and clone size are copied from that table; D and trimming were computed from the DNA. The sample carries 90,000 or so clones, 65% to 85% recorded once. The sample was peripheral blood. This receptor was identified in an elderly man with active or convalescent COVID-19.

The CDR3 sequence: CASSPQGGRVYEQYF. The CDR3 DNA reads TGTGCCAGCAGCCCCCAGGGGGGTCGTGTCTACGAGCAGTACTTC. The chain recombines TRBV6-5 with TRBJ2-7; maybe TRBD1 (7 bases). The CDR3 has 15 residues. CDR1 MNHEY and CDR2 SVGAGI come from the germline V gene. V lost 6 bases, J lost 3 bases, and 18 bases lay in between.